These 26 T cell receptor beta chains came from one sample sequenced in a study of T cell responses to AZD1222 COVID-19 vaccine. Profiled with immunoSEQ multiplex PCR; TCRdb holds only in-frame clones, not every one. The table shows 100,000 or so clones, with more than 70% occurring only once. The sequences come from peripheral blood, collected 28 days after the second AZD1222 dose. These receptors were collected from an adult who received the AZD1222 COVID-19 vaccine.

The chain combines TRBV19 with TRBJ1-6; 7 nucleotides agree with TRBD1. Looked up from germline, CDR1 is LNHDA and CDR2 is SQIVND (reference sequence). The CDR3 sequence is 15 residues long. V lost 5 bases to trimming and J lost 5 bases; unmatched junction nucleotides: 6. This chain's CDR3 is CASSQTGMNNSPLHF. The CDR3 DNA follows: TGTGCCAGTAGTCAGACAGGGATGAATAATTCACCCCTCCACTTT.

Only one count was recorded for this clone. J is TRBJ2-2 and V is TRBV7-9; D not resolved. The V end lost 2 bases, the J end lost 6 bases, and 7 bases lay between the germline ends. Germline V CDR1 and CDR2: SEHNR, FQNEAQ (reference sequence). The CDR3 consists of 13 residues. CDR3: CASSLPRPGELFF. In DNA, the CDR3 is TGTGCCAGCAGCTTACCGAGGCCCGGGGAGCTGTTTTTT.

The table lists this clone with a few counts. Different DNA sequences within this sample yield the same CDR3. V gene TRBV10-2 combines with J gene TRBJ2-5; D is possibly TRBD1 (6 bases). Germline values: CDR1 WSHSY, CDR2 SAAADI. The V end lost 6 bases, the J end lost 4 bases, and 21 bases lay between the germline ends. The CDR3 consists of 16 residues. For the CDR3, the DNA is TGCGCCAGCAGCACGCCTCAGGGGTCGGTTCGAGAGACCCAGTACTTC. Its translation is CASSTPQGSVRETQYF.

The V gene is TRBV2, the J gene TRBJ1-5; no reliable D call. The CDR3 contains 13 residues. Per the germline V gene, CDR1 is SNHLY and CDR2 is FYNNEI. The germline V and J ends were trimmed by 6 bases and 4 bases, with 10 bases remaining between them. CDR3 sequence (DNA): TGTGCCAGCAGCGTCGGGAATAATCAGCCCCAGCATTTT. Encoded protein: CASSVGNNQPQHF. The complete variable domain, with remaining parts taken from reference TRBV2 and TRBJ1-5, reads EPEVTQTPSHQVTQMGQEVILRCVPISNHLYFYWYRQILGQKVEFLVSFYNNEISEKSEIFDDQFSVERPDGSNFTLKIRSTKLEDSAMYFCASSVGNNQPQHFGDGTRLSIL.

This chain links TRBV28 with TRBJ2-7, with a possible D match to TRBD1 (6 bases). Deletions cut 2 bases from V and 2 bases from J, with 10 bases between. Per germline, CDR1 MDHEN and CDR2 SYDVKM. The CDR3 is made up of 14 amino acids. CDR3 bases: TGTGCCAGCAGTTTACAGGGGAGAGCCTACGAGCAGTACTTC. Translating it yields CASSLQGRAYEQYF.

The V gene is TRBV29-1, the J gene TRBJ1-1; the match to TRBD1 covers 7 bases. Germline CDR1 reads SQVTM; CDR2 reads ANQGSEA. The CDR3 runs 14 residues. J lost 1 base, V lost 7 bases, and 9 bases had no gene match. The CDR3 DNA reads as TGCAGCGCTGAGGGACAGCCATCGAACACTGAAGCTTTCTTT. Amino acid sequence: CSAEGQPSNTEAFF.

The chain uses TRBV7-2 and TRBJ2-7; no reliable D call. The length of the CDR3 is 12 residues. Germline values: CDR1 SGHTA, CDR2 FQGNSA. V lost 5 bases to trimming and J lost 2 bases, with 7 bases between them. The CDR3 reads CASSAPTYEQYF. As DNA, the CDR3 is TGTGCCAGCAGCGCGCCAACCTACGAGCAGTACTTC.

V and J are TRBV5-1 and TRBJ2-2, with unresolved D. The CDR3 covers 15 residues. V was clipped by 6 bases and J by 4 bases, with 16 bases between them. Germline V gene lookup returns CDR1 SGHRS and CDR2 YFSETQ. The CDR3 DNA is TGCGCCAGCACCGAGACAACCCCTGGCACCGGGGAGCTGTTTTTT. It yields the protein CASTETTPGTGELFF.

This clone was detected once. This chain links TRBV7-9 with TRBJ2-1; the match to TRBD1 covers 11 bases. The CDR3 loop spans 16 amino acids. Germline-derived CDR1 and CDR2 are SEHNR and FQNEAQ (reference sequence). V gave up 6 bases and J gave up 0 bases; unmatched junction bases: 4. As DNA, the CDR3 is TGTGCCAGCAGTCGGGGACAGGGGGGCTCCTACAATGAGCAGTTCTTC. This translates into CASSRGQGGSYNEQFF.

V is TRBV5-1 and J is TRBJ1-3, with D perhaps TRBD1 (6 bases). Germline assignment: CDR1 SGHRS and CDR2 YFSETQ. The CDR3 has 18 amino acids. V lost 0 bases to trimming and J lost 1 base, with 17 bases between them. In DNA form, the CDR3 reads TGCGCCAGCAGCTTGGCAGGGGCTCACAGGGAATCTGGAAACACCATATATTTT. This translates into CASSLAGAHRESGNTIYF.

The V call is TRBV3-1 (or the pseudogene TRBV3-2), the J call TRBJ2-5, with a weak D call TRBD2 (6 bases). This CDR3 has 13 amino acids. The germline gives CDR1 LGHDT, CDR2 YNNKEL (reference sequence). V lost 4 bases, J lost 9 bases, and 15 bases lay in between. CDR3 amino acids: CASSPPSWGAQYF. The CDR3 DNA is TGTGCCAGCAGCCCCCCTAGCTGGGGGGCCCAGTACTTC.

This clone was seen more than once but under ten times. V gene TRBV7-9 combines with J gene TRBJ2-7, with D uncertain. CDR3 length equals 12 residues. Germline lookup yields CDR1 SEHNR and CDR2 FQNEAQ (reference sequence). V lost 0 bases to trimming and J lost 5 bases, with 5 bases between them. CDR3 nucleotide sequence: TGTGCCAGCAGCTTAGCAGGACACGAGCAGTACTTC. It translates to CASSLAGHEQYF. The full variable domain, with the rest looked up from reference TRBV7-9 and TRBJ2-7, is DTGVSQNPRHKITKRGQNVTFRCDPISEHNRLYWYRQTLGQGPEFLTYFQNEAQLEKSRLLSDRFSAERPKGSFSTLEIQRTEQGDSAMYLCASSLAGHEQYFGPGTRLTVT.

The V and J genes are TRBV28 and TRBJ1-6; TRBD1 matches 8 bases. The CDR3 length is 14 residues. Germline V gives CDR1 MDHEN, CDR2 SYDVKM. After removal of 7 bases from V and 6 bases from J, the junction contained 5 bases not matched to a gene. The CDR3, as DNA: TGTGCCAGCACGGTGACAGGGGTTAATTCACCCCTCCACTTT. As protein: CASTVTGVNSPLHF.

J is TRBJ1-5 and V is TRBV27; the D gene is possibly TRBD1 (6 bases). Deletions cut 5 bases from V and 1 base from J, with 15 bases between. CDR3 length equals 16 residues. CDR1 MNHEY and CDR2 SMNVEV come from the germline V gene (reference sequence). The chain's CDR3 is CASSESPGTSNQPQHF. The CDR3 nucleotides are TGTGCCAGCAGTGAATCCCCCGGGACAAGCAATCAGCCCCAGCATTTT.

This chain links TRBV9 with TRBJ2-2, with 9 bases aligning to TRBD1. CDR3 length equals 15 residues. V trimming: 4 bases; J trimming: 5 bases; junction bases outside the gene matches: 6. The germline CDR1 and CDR2 sequences are SGDLS and YYNGEE. CDR3 loop: CASSPAGTGTGELFF. The CDR3 nucleotides are TGTGCCAGCAGCCCTGCCGGGACAGGGACCGGGGAGCTGTTTTTT.

The chain uses TRBV7-6 and TRBJ1-1, with 8 bases lining up with TRBD1. The CDR3 is made up of 16 amino acids. The trim removed 1 base at V and 6 bases at J, leaving 10 bases unmatched. Germline lookup yields CDR1 SGHVS and CDR2 FNYEAQ. The CDR3 nucleotides read TGTGCCAGCAGCTTAGGGACAGGGTCTACTACGGCTGAAGCTTTCTTT. It is translated as CASSLGTGSTTAEAFF.

This clone was recorded only once. The chain joins TRBV4-1 to TRBJ2-3; perhaps TRBD2 as D (5 bases). V shed 3 bases and J shed 6 bases, with 7 bases lying between them. This CDR3 contains 12 residues. The V gene's germline CDR1 is MGHRA and CDR2 YSYEKL. The CDR3 sequence: CASSQREDTQYF. The CDR3 DNA sequence: TGCGCCAGCAGCCAGAGGGAGGATACGCAGTATTTT.

V gene TRBV5-6 combines with J gene TRBJ2-7; 8 bases match TRBD1. V shed 2 bases and J 12 bases; nucleotides not matched to a gene: 4. The germline CDR1 and CDR2 sequences are SGHDT and YYEEEE. The CDR3 is 11 amino acids. CDR3 sequence: CASSFGQGLYF. The CDR3 DNA reads as TGTGCCAGCAGCTTCGGACAGGGACTGTACTTC.

This clone has a single count. The chain uses TRBV11-2 and TRBJ1-4, with 7 nucleotides matching TRBD1. Germline V gene lookup returns CDR1 SGHAT and CDR2 FQNNGV. The CDR3 length is 15 residues. Trimming at V came to 3 bases and at J to 7 bases, leaving 8 bases not matched to a gene. The CDR3 loop is CASSFEDRRPEKLFF. For the CDR3, the DNA is TGTGCCAGCAGCTTCGAGGACAGGAGGCCTGAAAAACTGTTTTTT.

V usage is TRBV12-5 and J usage is TRBJ1-1; D gene ambiguous. The V end was cut by 2 bases, the J end by 5 bases, with 6 bases between. Germline CDR1 and CDR2: LGHNT and FRNRAP. The CDR3 is 12 amino acids. This CDR3 reads CASGLSGTEAFF. As DNA, the CDR3 is TGTGCTAGTGGTTTGTCAGGAACTGAAGCTTTCTTT. The full variable domain, rest sourced from reference TRBV12-5 and TRBJ1-1, is DARVTQTPRHKVTEMGQEVTMRCQPILGHNTVFWYRQTMMQGLELLAYFRNRAPLDDSGMPKDRFSAEMPDATLATLKIQPSEPRDSAVYFCASGLSGTEAFFGQGTRLTVV.

The chain employs TRBV7-8 and TRBJ2-7, with no clear D. Germline V gives CDR1 SGHVS, CDR2 FQNEAQ. The CDR3 covers 13 residues. Trimming removed 4 bases from V and 1 base from J, with 8 bases in between. In nucleotides, the CDR3 is TGTGCCAGCAGCTCCAGCAGATCCTACGAGCAGTACTTC. Translation gives CASSSSRSYEQYF.

The J gene is TRBJ2-2, the V gene TRBV19, with 7 bases lining up with TRBD1. Trimming at V came to 8 bases and at J to 3 bases, leaving 9 bases not matched to a gene. Germline CDR1 and CDR2: LNHDA and SQIVND (reference sequence). The CDR3 covers 15 residues. The CDR3 nucleotides read TGTGCCAGTTCCCCGGGACAGTCATACACCGGGGAGCTGTTTTTT. Residues: CASSPGQSYTGELFF.

V is TRBV18 and J is TRBJ2-3; D tentatively reads TRBD1 or TRBD2 (5 bases each). Germline V CDR1 and CDR2: KGHSH, LQKENI. CDR3 size: 13 residues. V dropped 6 bases and J dropped 7 bases, with 14 bases sitting between them. Written as DNA, the CDR3 is TGTGCCAGCTCTACCGAGGGGTCGAATACGCAGTATTTT. Residues: CASSTEGSNTQYF.

The chain has TRBV28 and TRBJ2-7, with 9 bases fitting TRBD1. Germline V lookup: CDR1 MDHEN, CDR2 SYDVKM. The CDR3 consists of 16 residues. V shed 5 bases and J 1 base; nucleotides not matched to a gene: 9. This CDR3 is CASSIWGQGLSYEQYF. Here the CDR3 DNA reads TGTGCCAGCAGTATCTGGGGACAGGGTCTATCCTACGAGCAGTACTTC.

V gene TRBV28 combines with J gene TRBJ2-7; D is perhaps TRBD1 (7 bases). The CDR3 spans 14 residues. The V end was cut by 8 bases, the J end by 1 base, with 15 bases between. Germline V gives CDR1 MDHEN, CDR2 SYDVKM. The CDR3 nucleotides are TGTGCCAGCTGGGCGGGGACAGCATCCTACGAGCAGTACTTC. Protein product: CASWAGTASYEQYF.

This chain joins TRBV3-1 (or the pseudogene TRBV3-2) and TRBJ2-2; D call uncertain. The V and J ends lost 1 base and 7 bases respectively, with 1 base between them. The CDR3 has 11 amino acids. In germline, CDR1 is LGHDT, CDR2 YNNKEL (reference sequence). The DNA of the CDR3 is TGTGCCAGCAGCCAAGTCGGGGAGCTGTTTTTT. Translated: CASSQVGELFF.